This TCR beta chain was identified during a study of cytomegalovirus exposure and HLA in healthy donors. General study findings and limits: When analyzed later, the rates of TCR association showed variation by HLA locus, with DRB1 the most and HLA-C the fewest.

The PCR used 60 Vbeta and 13 Jbeta primers. Clones were sequenced by immunoSEQ multiplex PCR, and TCRdb holds only the in-frame ones, with some missing. The sample holds 40,000 or so clones, 55% to 75% seen once. With regard to this clone: Its antigen is not known.

This CDR3 region has 14 residues. Losses at the gene ends were 4 bases for V and 7 bases for J; bases not matched to a gene: 7. The germline CDR1 and CDR2 sequences are GTSNPN and SVGIG (reference sequence). V and J are TRBV30 and TRBJ1-6; 7 bases map to TRBD1. The source material was PBMCs. This receptor was identified in a woman in her twenties or thirties in good health and CMV-seronegative. The CDR3 region is CAWKIDRVNSPLHF. The CDR3 bases are TGTGCCTGGAAAATAGACAGGGTAAATTCACCCCTCCACTTT.